Shown below are 5 T cell receptor beta chains from a single sample sequenced in a study of blood T cell repertoires in COVID-19. Clones were read by immunoSEQ multiplex PCR, and TCRdb kept only the in-frame ones, dropping some. The table includes around 150,000 clones, around 90% detected once. Sequences were obtained from peripheral blood. The receptors come from a man between 60 and 70 years old with active or convalescent COVID-19.

CDR3: CASSETGLQGAFF. CDR3 DNA: TGTGCCAGCAGTGAAACAGGGCTTCAGGGAGCTTTCTTT. The rearrangement joins TRBV6-1 to TRBJ1-1, with D possibly TRBD1 on 6 matching bases. Germline V gene data show CDR1 as MNHNS and CDR2 as SASEGT. This CDR3 region has 13 residues. The V end was cut by 2 bases, the J end by 10 bases, with 14 bases between.

The rearrangement uses TRBV3-1 (or the pseudogene TRBV3-2) and TRBJ1-3, with 9 bases lining up with TRBD1. The CDR3 contains 15 residues. CDR1 and CDR2 from the germline V gene are LGHDT and YNNKEL (reference sequence). Unmatched junction bases numbered 9, after V lost 4 bases and J lost 8 bases. The DNA of the CDR3 is TGTGCCAGCAGCCCCCAGGGGACAGGGATGGACACCATATATTTT. It codes for CASSPQGTGMDTIYF.

The chain joins TRBV10-1 to TRBJ2-2, with TRBD1 matching over 8 bases. The germline V gene has CDR1 WNHNN and CDR2 SYGVQD (reference sequence). Trimming took 4 bases from V and 3 from J; bases not matched to a gene: 4. This CDR3 has 15 amino acids. The CDR3 region has the DNA TGCGCCAGCAGTGGTGCACAGGGGGACACCGGGGAGCTGTTTTTT. Amino acids: CASSGAQGDTGELFF.

V usage is TRBV19 and J usage is TRBJ1-2, with 7 positions matching TRBD1. The junction had 7 bases not matched to a gene; V was cut back by 2 bases and J by 4 bases. The germline CDR1 and CDR2 sequences are LNHDA and SQIVND (reference sequence). The CDR3 contains 15 residues. The CDR3 coding sequence is TGTGCCAGTAGTATAAGGGGCAGGGGGAGCTATGGCTACACCTTC. Translation: CASSIRGRGSYGYTF.

This clone was observed a few times. The chain recombines TRBV10-3 with TRBJ2-2, with D maybe TRBD1 (5 bases). Trimming took off 3 bases at V and 6 bases at J, with 5 bases between the two ends. Germline V gene sequence: CDR1 ENHRY, CDR2 SYGVKD. The CDR3 sequence is 12 residues long. This chain's CDR3 is CAISDRAGELFF. The CDR3, as DNA: TGTGCCATCAGTGACAGGGCCGGGGAGCTGTTTTTT.